Shown below are 17 T cell receptor beta chains from a single sample sequenced in a study of cytomegalovirus exposure and HLA in healthy donors. Primers included in the PCR were 60 Vbeta and 13 Jbeta primers. Sequencing was performed with immunoSEQ multiplex PCR; in TCRdb, only in-frame clones are kept and a portion is missing. The sample has roughly 200,000 clones, 70% to 90% seen once. Sequenced: PBMCs. The receptors were gathered from a woman aged 30 to 39 in good health and CMV-seronegative.

The chain is built from TRBV5-1 and TRBJ2-7; D is perhaps TRBD1 (7 bases). This CDR3 is 15 amino acids long. Germline V CDR1 and CDR2: SGHRS, YFSETQ. Deletions cut 1 base from V and 4 bases from J, with 15 bases between. The CDR3, as DNA: TGCGCCAGCAGCTTGTTGGAGGGGGCGAGGTACGAGCAGTACTTC. This gives the protein CASSLLEGARYEQYF.

This chain joins TRBV27 and TRBJ2-7, with D hard to call. The CDR3 has 14 residues. From germline, CDR1 is MNHEY and CDR2 SMNVEV (reference sequence). Trimming took 2 bases from V and 2 from J, leaving 10 bases between them. In DNA form, the CDR3 reads TGTGCCAGCAGTTTAACTTTCGGAGCCTACGAGCAGTACTTC. Its protein is CASSLTFGAYEQYF.

The CDR3 reads CATSGLAGGETQYF. The CDR3 DNA reads TGTGCCACCAGCGGGCTAGCGGGAGGGGAGACCCAGTACTTC. V gene TRBV15 combines with J gene TRBJ2-5; 12 nucleotides align to TRBD2. Germline loops: CDR1 LNHNV, CDR2 YYDKDF (reference sequence). The length of the CDR3 is 14 residues. The trim removed 5 bases at V and 5 bases at J, leaving 3 bases unmatched. The whole variable domain, remainder taken from reference TRBV15 and TRBJ2-5, is DAMVIQNPRYQVTQFGKPVTLSCSQTLNHNVMYWYQQKSSQAPKLLFHYYDKDFNNEADTPDNFQSRRPNTSFCFLDIRSPGLGDTAMYLCATSGLAGGETQYFGPGTRLLVL.

Worth noting for this clone: At the DNA level, this CDR3 is encoded by other sequences in the same sample as well. V usage is TRBV4-1 and J usage is TRBJ2-7, with 9 bases matching TRBD1. Looked up from germline, CDR1 is MGHRA and CDR2 is YSYEKL. The CDR3 runs 14 residues. V was pared by 3 bases and J by 1 base, with 1 base of the junction left unmatched. The CDR3 nucleotides are TGCGCCAGCAGCCAGGGACAGGGATCCTACGAGCAGTACTTC. This sequence encodes CASSQGQGSYEQYF.

The V call is TRBV5-1, the J call TRBJ2-5, with 9 bases fitting TRBD2. The length of the CDR3 is 17 residues. CDR1 and CDR2 (germline): SGHRS, YFSETQ. V lost 6 bases to trimming and J lost 1 base; unmatched junction nucleotides: 13. The CDR3 DNA reads TGCGCCAGCACCTCGGGGGTAGCGGGAGCGTCCCAAGAGACCCAGTACTTC. This translates into CASTSGVAGASQETQYF.

This clone was seen a single time. This chain joins TRBV30 and TRBJ2-3, with a possible D match to TRBD2 (6 bases). The CDR3 totals 13 residues. V lost 0 bases to trimming and J lost 9 bases, with 13 bases between them. Germline CDR1 GTSNPN, CDR2 SVGIG (reference sequence). CDR3 bases: TGTGCCTGGAGTGTGGGAGATCGGGGGACGCAGTATTTT. This translates into CAWSVGDRGTQYF.

J is TRBJ2-1 and V is TRBV27; 8 positions agree with TRBD1. With V trimmed by 0 bases and J by 6 bases, 4 bases remained unmatched. The CDR3 spans 15 residues. Germline V lookup: CDR1 MNHEY, CDR2 SMNVEV (reference sequence). This CDR3 is CASSLSGQGRNEQFF. CDR3 nucleotide sequence: TGTGCCAGCAGTTTATCCGGACAGGGCCGCAATGAGCAGTTCTTC.

The chain recombines TRBV5-1 with TRBJ2-6; possible D gene TRBD2, 6 bases. The germline V gene has CDR1 SGHRS and CDR2 YFSETQ. Trimming cost V 0 bases and J 2 bases, with 9 bases left between them. CDR3 length: 16 amino acids. The CDR3 DNA reads as TGCGCCAGCAGCTTGGAGGGCGGGGCTGGGGCCAACGTCCTGACTTTC. Protein sequence: CASSLEGGAGANVLTF.

The V call is TRBV18, the J call TRBJ2-5; no firm D call. Trimming left V 1 base short and J 2 bases short, with 8 bases between. Looked up from germline, CDR1 is KGHSH and CDR2 is LQKENI. The CDR3 loop spans 14 amino acids. The CDR3 nucleotides are TGTGCCAGCTCACCACGGGTGGAGCAAGAGACCCAGTACTTC. It encodes CASSPRVEQETQYF. Looking up the rest from reference TRBV18 and TRBJ2-5 gives the full variable domain: NAGVMQNPRHLVRRRGQEARLRCSPMKGHSHVYWYRQLPEEGLKFMVYLQKENIIDESGMPKERFSAEFPKEGPSILRIQQVVRGDSAAYFCASSPRVEQETQYFGPGTRLLVL.

The chain joins TRBV5-1 to TRBJ2-3; TRBD2 aligns across 12 bases. The CDR3 covers 15 residues. V trimming: 0 bases; J trimming: 6 bases; junction bases outside the gene matches: 2. Germline V gives CDR1 SGHRS, CDR2 YFSETQ. The DNA of the CDR3 is TGCGCCAGCAGCTTGGGGACTAGCGGGATCGATACGCAGTATTTT. It specifies CASSLGTSGIDTQYF.

This chain uses TRBV6-6 with TRBJ2-5, with D unclear. The CDR3 runs to 15 residues. The ends were cut back, 0 bases at V and 4 bases at J, with 12 bases in the middle. The germline V gene has CDR1 MNHNY and CDR2 SVGAGI (reference sequence). The CDR3 sequence is CASSYSRSSLETQYF. The CDR3 DNA follows: TGTGCCAGCAGTTACTCGAGAAGTAGTTTAGAGACCCAGTACTTC.

The genes are TRBV5-1 and TRBJ1-1; tentative D call: TRBD1 (5 bases). The CDR3 has 15 residues. Trimming left V 0 bases short and J 7 bases short, with 16 bases between. Germline CDR1 reads SGHRS; CDR2 reads YFSETQ. The CDR3 is CASSLGAGESGEAFF. The DNA of the CDR3 is TGCGCCAGCAGCTTGGGCGCGGGGGAGAGTGGTGAAGCTTTCTTT.

This rearrangement joins TRBV5-1 to TRBJ2-7; 8 bases are a match to TRBD1. The CDR3 covers 13 residues. Germline CDR1 and CDR2: SGHRS and YFSETQ. The ends lost 4 bases at V and 6 bases at J; junction bases unmatched: 6. CDR3 region: CASSPGGTGEQYF. In DNA, the CDR3 is TGCGCCAGCAGCCCAGGGGGCACGGGCGAGCAGTACTTC. The complete variable domain, with remaining parts taken from reference TRBV5-1 and TRBJ2-7, reads KAGVTQTPRYLIKTRGQQVTLSCSPISGHRSVSWYQQTPGQGLQFLFEYFSETQRNKGNFPGRFSGRQFSNSRSEMNVSTLELGDSALYLCASSPGGTGEQYFGPGTRLTVT.

This chain joins TRBV6-1 and TRBJ2-2; 7 nucleotides line up with TRBD2. The V segment lost 8 bases and the J segment 5 bases; nucleotides outside the gene matches: 11. This CDR3 has 15 residues. The germline CDR1 and CDR2 sequences are MNHNS and SASEGT. The CDR3, as DNA: TGTGCCAGCGAGTACGAACCGCGGGGGACCGGGGAGCTGTTTTTT. This encodes CASEYEPRGTGELFF.

The V call is TRBV19, the J call TRBJ2-1; 10 positions agree with TRBD1. Germline-derived CDR1 and CDR2 are LNHDA and SQIVND (reference sequence). The CDR3 totals 18 residues. J lost 4 bases, V lost 4 bases, and 13 bases had no gene match. The CDR3 loop is CASSNDRGLASGYNEQFF. The CDR3 nucleotides are TGTGCCAGTAGTAACGACAGGGGGCTGGCTAGCGGTTACAATGAGCAGTTCTTC.

J is TRBJ2-1 and V is TRBV5-1, with D possibly TRBD2 on 5 matching bases. Germline V lookup: CDR1 SGHRS, CDR2 YFSETQ. This CDR3 comprises 16 residues. Trimming removed 1 base at V and 2 bases at J, with 13 bases between. The CDR3 sequence is CASSLILGVAYNEQFF. CDR3 DNA sequence: TGCGCCAGCAGCTTGATACTGGGAGTAGCCTACAATGAGCAGTTCTTC.

This rearrangement joins TRBV11-3 to TRBJ2-1, with D perhaps matching TRBD2 (6 bases). Trimming took off 3 bases at V and 4 bases at J, with 13 bases between the two ends. This CDR3 has 15 residues. CDR1 SGHNT and CDR2 YENEEA come from the germline V gene. The CDR3 region is CASSLGGSTYNEQFF. The CDR3 coding sequence is TGTGCCAGCAGCTTGGGGGGTTCTACTTACAATGAGCAGTTCTTC.